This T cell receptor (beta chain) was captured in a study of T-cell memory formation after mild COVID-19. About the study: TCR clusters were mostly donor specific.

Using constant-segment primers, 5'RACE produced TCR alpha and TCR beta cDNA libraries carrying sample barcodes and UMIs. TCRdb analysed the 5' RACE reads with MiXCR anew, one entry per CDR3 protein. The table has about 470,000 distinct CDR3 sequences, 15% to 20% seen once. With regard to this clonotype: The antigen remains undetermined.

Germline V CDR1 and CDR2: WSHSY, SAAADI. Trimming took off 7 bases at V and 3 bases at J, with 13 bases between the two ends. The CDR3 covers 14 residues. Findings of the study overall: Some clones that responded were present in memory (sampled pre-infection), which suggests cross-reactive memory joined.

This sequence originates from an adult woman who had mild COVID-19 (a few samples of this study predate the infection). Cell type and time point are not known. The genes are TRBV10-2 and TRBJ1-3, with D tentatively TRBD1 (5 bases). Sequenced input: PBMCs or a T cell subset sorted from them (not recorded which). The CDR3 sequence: CASTRGGGGNTIYF. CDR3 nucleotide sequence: TGCGCCAGCACACGTGGCGGGGGTGGAAACACCATATATTTT.